This note documents a single T cell receptor (beta chain) sequence. Germline CDR1 and CDR2: LNHDA and SQIVND (reference sequence). V was clipped by 3 bases and J by 7 bases, with 7 bases between them. CDR3 length equals 12 residues. In the source study's methods: Nucleated cell number was recorded as an estimate derived from reference gene primer amplification. Profiling relied on immunoSEQ multiplex PCR, and the TCRdb table lists in-frame clones only, not all of them. V and J calls and clone size are given by that table; D and trimming were obtained from the DNA. The sample yields under 45,000 clones, approximately 91% seen once. The source of the sample is a study of blood T cell repertoires in COVID-19. About the research overall: The analysed material was cDNA or gDNA that came from T cells, B-cell-depleted T cells, or PBMCs.

Sample: peripheral blood. This sequence joins TRBV19 and TRBJ2-1; D unresolved. This clonotype originated in a human donor in a cohort sampled during active COVID-19. CDR3 nucleotide sequence: TGTGCCAGTAGTATGTTGCGGAATGAGCAGTTCTTC. It specifies CASSMLRNEQFF.